The 8 T cell receptor beta chains in this list originate from one sample, sequenced in a study of human T cells and chemical hapten exposure. As for time point: patch test 1, 2 weeks after DPC sensitization. Treatment reported: therapeutic diphenylcyclopropenone sensitization with weekly scalp DPC. TCRdb itself ran the RACE reads through MiXCR, one entry per CDR3 protein. The sample shows 75,000 to 90,000 distinct CDR3 sequences, about an eighth of them seen only once. Sequencing used whole blood, obtained in connection with sensitization to the hapten diphenylcyclopropenone (DPC). The receptors were gathered from a woman aged 60-75 years with alopecia areata. Some clones in this sample may be carry-over from other donors' samples.

This chain joins TRBV6-6 and TRBJ2-1; the D is unclear. The CDR3 covers 13 residues. The germline CDR1 and CDR2 sequences are MNHNY and SVGAGI (reference sequence). The V and J ends lost 3 bases and 7 bases respectively, with 10 bases between them. CDR3 in amino acids: CASSYQGWNEQFF. DNA for the CDR3: TGTGCCAGCAGTTATCAAGGGTGGAATGAGCAGTTCTTC.

This clonotype was observed a handful of times. The J gene is TRBJ1-3, the V gene TRBV12-3 or TRBV12-4; tentatively, D is TRBD1 (6 bases). V lost 5 bases, J lost 0 bases, and 14 bases lay in between. The CDR3 consists of 16 residues. CDR3 DNA: TGTGCCAGCAGTGTGGAGGGGGGTAGCTCTGGAAACACCATATATTTT. Its protein is CASSVEGGSSGNTIYF.

Notes on this clonotype: The germline gene is not matched at one end of the junction; a read error may be the cause. The V and J genes are TRBV11-1 and TRBJ2-7; the D call may be TRBD1 or TRBD2 (6 bases each). The V gene's germline CDR1 is SGHAT and CDR2 FQDESV (reference sequence). The CDR3 totals 15 residues. The CDR3 sequence is CASSFHGSVGGEQCF. The DNA of the CDR3 is TGTGCCAGCAGCTTCCATGGCTCTGTCGGGGGCGAGCAGTGCTTC.

CDR3 residues: CASSQVGAYEQYF. DNA for the CDR3: TGTGCCAGCAGCCAAGTCGGGGCCTACGAGCAGTACTTC. V is TRBV3-1 and J is TRBJ2-7; D is possibly TRBD2 (5 bases). The V end was cut by 1 base, the J end by 2 bases, with 6 bases between. CDR1 and CDR2 from the germline V gene are LGHDT and YNNKEL (reference sequence). CDR3 length: 13 amino acids.

In its sample, this clonotype was seen many times. The CDR3 region has the DNA TGTGCCAGCAGCTTAGGAGTGACTATGAACACTGAAGCTTTCTTT. Its protein product is CASSLGVTMNTEAFF. The chain is built from TRBV7-2 and TRBJ1-1; D is unresolved. Trimming left V 1 base short and J 0 bases short, with 9 bases between. The CDR3 is made up of 15 amino acids. Germline CDR1 is SGHTA and CDR2 is FQGNSA.

This clonotype was detected a few times. CDR3 in DNA: TGCAGCGTTGGGAGGGACGACACTGAAGCTTTCTTT. Translation: CSVGRDDTEAFF. V is TRBV29-1 and J is TRBJ1-1; D possibly corresponds to TRBD1 (5 bases). With 4 bases removed from V and 3 bases from J, the gap between germline ends came to 9 bases. CDR3 length: 12 residues. From germline, CDR1 is SQVTM and CDR2 ANQGSEA.

The genes are TRBV12-3 or TRBV12-4 and TRBJ2-1; D might be TRBD2 (5 bases). CDR3 length: 13 residues. V lost 3 bases, J lost 5 bases, and 8 bases lay in between. The CDR3 nucleotides are TGTGCCAGCAGTTTGCAGAGGGACAATGAGCAGTTCTTC. Translating gives CASSLQRDNEQFF.

This clonotype has a handful of counts. The gene calls are TRBV6-1 and TRBJ1-1; 11 positions match TRBD1. The trim removed 6 bases at V and 0 bases at J, leaving 0 bases unmatched. Germline values: CDR1 MNHNS, CDR2 SASEGT. The CDR3 spans 14 residues. The CDR3 nucleotides read TGTGCCAGCAGGGACAGGGGGCTGAACACTGAAGCTTTCTTT. It codes for CASRDRGLNTEAFF.